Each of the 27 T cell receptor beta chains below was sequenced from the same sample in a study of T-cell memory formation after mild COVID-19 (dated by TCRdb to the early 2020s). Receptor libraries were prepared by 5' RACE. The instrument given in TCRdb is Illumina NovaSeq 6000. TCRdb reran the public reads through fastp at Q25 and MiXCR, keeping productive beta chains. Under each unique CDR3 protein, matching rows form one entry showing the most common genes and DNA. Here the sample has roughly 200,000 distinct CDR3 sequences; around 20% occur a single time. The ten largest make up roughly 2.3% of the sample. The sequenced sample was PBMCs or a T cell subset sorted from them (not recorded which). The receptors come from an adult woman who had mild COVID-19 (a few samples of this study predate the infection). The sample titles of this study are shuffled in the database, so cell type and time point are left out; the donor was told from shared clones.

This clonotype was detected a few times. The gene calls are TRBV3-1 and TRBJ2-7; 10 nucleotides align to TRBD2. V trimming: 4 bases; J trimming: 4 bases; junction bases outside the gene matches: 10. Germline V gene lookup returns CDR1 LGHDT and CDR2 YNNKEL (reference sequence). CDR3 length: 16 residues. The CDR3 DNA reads TGTGCCAGCAGCCCATCTAGCGGGGGAATACTTTACGAGCAGTACTTC. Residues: CASSPSSGGILYEQYF.

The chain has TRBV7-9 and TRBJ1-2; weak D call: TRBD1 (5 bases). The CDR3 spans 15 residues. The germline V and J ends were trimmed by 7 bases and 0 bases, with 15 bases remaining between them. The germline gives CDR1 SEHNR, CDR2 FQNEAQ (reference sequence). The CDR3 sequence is CASMWGSTANYGYTF. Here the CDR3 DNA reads TGTGCCAGCATGTGGGGGTCAACCGCTAACTATGGCTACACCTTC.

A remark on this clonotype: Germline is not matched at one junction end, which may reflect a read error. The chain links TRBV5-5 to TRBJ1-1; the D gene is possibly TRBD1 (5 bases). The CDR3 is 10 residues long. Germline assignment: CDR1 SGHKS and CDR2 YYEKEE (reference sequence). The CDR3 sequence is CASSLGVEIF. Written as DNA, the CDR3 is TGTGCCAGCAGCTTAGGGGTTGAAATATTT.

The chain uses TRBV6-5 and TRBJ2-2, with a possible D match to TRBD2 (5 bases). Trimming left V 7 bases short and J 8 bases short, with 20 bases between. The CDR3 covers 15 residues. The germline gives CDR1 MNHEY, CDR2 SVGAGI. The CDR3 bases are TGTGCCAGCACCTACAGCTGGACTGGGTCGGGGGAGCTGTTTTTT. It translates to CASTYSWTGSGELFF.

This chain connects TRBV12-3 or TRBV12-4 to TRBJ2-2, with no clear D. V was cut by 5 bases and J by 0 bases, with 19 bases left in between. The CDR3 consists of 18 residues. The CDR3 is CASSLPLGWSANTGELFF. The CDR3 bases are TGTGCCAGCAGTCTCCCCTTGGGGTGGAGCGCGAACACCGGGGAGCTGTTTTTT.

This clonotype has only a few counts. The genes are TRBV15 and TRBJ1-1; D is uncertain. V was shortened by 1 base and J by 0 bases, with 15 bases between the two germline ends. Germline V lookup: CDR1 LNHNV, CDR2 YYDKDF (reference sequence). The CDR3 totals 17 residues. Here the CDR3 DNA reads TGTGCCACCAGCAGAGGAGCCTTTACACTGATGAACACTGAAGCTTTCTTT. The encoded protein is CATSRGAFTLMNTEAFF.

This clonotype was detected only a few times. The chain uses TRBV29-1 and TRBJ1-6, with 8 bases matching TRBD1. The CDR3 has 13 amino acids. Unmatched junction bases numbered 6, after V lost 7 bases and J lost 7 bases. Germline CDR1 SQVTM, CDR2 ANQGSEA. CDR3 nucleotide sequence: TGCAGCGCCGTGACAGGGGACAATTCACCCCTCCACTTT. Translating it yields CSAVTGDNSPLHF.

The CDR3 DNA sequence: TGTGCCATCAGTGTCGGGACTACAGAGACCCAGTACTTC. Protein sequence: CAISVGTTETQYF. This chain connects TRBV10-3 to TRBJ2-5, with TRBD2 matching 7 bases. The germline CDR1 and CDR2 sequences are ENHRY and SYGVKD. V shed 4 bases, J shed 4 bases, and the junction held 3 bases outside the gene matches. The CDR3 totals 13 residues.

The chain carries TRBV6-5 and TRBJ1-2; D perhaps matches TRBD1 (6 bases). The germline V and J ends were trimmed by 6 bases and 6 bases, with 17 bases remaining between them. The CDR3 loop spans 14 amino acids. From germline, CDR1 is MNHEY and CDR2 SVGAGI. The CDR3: CASRGIDGGNGYTF. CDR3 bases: TGTGCCAGCAGGGGAATCGATGGGGGCAATGGCTACACCTTC.

The CDR3 protein is CASSLEKVAQEGQPQHF. In DNA form, the CDR3 reads TGTGCCAGCAGCTTGGAGAAGGTAGCGCAGGAGGGTCAGCCCCAGCATTTT. The rearrangement uses TRBV5-5 and TRBJ1-5; no firm D call. CDR1 and CDR2 from the germline V gene are SGHKS and YYEKEE (reference sequence). The CDR3 covers 17 residues. Trimming left V 0 bases short and J 6 bases short, with 19 bases between. Supplemented by reference TRBV5-5 and TRBJ1-5, the full variable domain reads DAGVTQSPTHLIKTRGQQVTLRCSPISGHKSVSWYQQVLGQGPQFIFQYYEKEERGRGNFPDRFSARQFPNYSSELNVNALLLGDSALYLCASSLEKVAQEGQPQHFGDGTRLSIL.

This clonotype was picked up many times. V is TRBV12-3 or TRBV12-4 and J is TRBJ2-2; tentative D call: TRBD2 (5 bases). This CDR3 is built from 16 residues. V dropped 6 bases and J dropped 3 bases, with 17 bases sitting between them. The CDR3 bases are TGTGCCAGCAGCCCCCCTCGGACGAGGGACACCGGGGAGCTGTTTTTT. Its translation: CASSPPRTRDTGELFF.

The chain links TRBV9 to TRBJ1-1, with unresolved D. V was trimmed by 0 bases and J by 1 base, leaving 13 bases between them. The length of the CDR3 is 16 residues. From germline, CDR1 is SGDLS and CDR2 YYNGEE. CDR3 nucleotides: TGTGCCAGCAGCGTAGGGCAGATACGGGCGAACACTGAAGCTTTCTTT. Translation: CASSVGQIRANTEAFF.

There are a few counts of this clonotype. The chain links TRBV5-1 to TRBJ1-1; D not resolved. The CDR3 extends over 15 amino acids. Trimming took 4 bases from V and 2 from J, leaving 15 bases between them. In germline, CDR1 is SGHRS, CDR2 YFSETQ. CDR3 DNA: TGCGCCAGCAGCCCAGATGTGCAGCCCAACACTGAAGCTTTCTTT. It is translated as CASSPDVQPNTEAFF.

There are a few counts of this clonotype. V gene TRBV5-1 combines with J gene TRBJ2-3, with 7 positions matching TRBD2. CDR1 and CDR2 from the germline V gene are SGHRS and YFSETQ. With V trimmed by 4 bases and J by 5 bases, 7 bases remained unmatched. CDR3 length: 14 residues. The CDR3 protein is CASSPSLAVDTQYF. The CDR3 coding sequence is TGCGCCAGCAGCCCCTCGCTAGCGGTAGATACGCAGTATTTT.

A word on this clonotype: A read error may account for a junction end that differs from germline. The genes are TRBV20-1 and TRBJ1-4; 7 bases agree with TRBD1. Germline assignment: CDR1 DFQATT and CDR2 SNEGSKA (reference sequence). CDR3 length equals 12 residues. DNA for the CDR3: TGCAGCGCTAGGGGGCCTAATGAAAAACTGTTTTTT. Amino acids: CSARGPNEKLFF.

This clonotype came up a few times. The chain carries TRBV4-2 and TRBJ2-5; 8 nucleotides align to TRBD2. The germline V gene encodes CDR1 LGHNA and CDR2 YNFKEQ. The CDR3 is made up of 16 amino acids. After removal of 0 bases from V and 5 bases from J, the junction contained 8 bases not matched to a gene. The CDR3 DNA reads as TGTGCCAGCAGCCAAGATTCCCAGCGGGGGTTGGAGACCCAGTACTTC. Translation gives CASSQDSQRGLETQYF.

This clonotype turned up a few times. The CDR3 here is CASQGSPNTEAFF. The CDR3 DNA is TGCGCCAGTCAGGGATCTCCCAACACTGAAGCTTTCTTT. V and J are TRBV5-1 and TRBJ1-1; possible D gene TRBD1, 5 bases. Per germline, CDR1 SGHRS and CDR2 YFSETQ. V was pared by 8 bases and J by 2 bases, with 13 bases between. The CDR3 covers 13 residues.

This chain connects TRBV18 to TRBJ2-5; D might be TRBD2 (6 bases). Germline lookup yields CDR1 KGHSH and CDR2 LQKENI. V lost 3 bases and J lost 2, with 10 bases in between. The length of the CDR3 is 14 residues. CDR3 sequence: CASSPGGKQETQYF. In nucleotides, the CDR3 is TGTGCCAGCTCACCGGGGGGAAAGCAAGAGACCCAGTACTTC.

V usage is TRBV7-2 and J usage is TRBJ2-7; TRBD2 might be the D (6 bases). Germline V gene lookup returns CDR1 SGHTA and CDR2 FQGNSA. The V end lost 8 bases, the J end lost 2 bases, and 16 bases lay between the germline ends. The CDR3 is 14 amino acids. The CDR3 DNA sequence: TGTGCCAGCCTCCGAGGAGGGAGTCCCTACGAGCAGTACTTC. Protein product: CASLRGGSPYEQYF.

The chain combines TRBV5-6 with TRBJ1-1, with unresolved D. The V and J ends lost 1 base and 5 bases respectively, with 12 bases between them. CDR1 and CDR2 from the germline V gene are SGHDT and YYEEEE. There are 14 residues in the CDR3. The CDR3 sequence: CASSLLDFRTEAFF. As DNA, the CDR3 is TGTGCCAGCAGCTTGCTAGATTTCCGGACTGAAGCTTTCTTT.

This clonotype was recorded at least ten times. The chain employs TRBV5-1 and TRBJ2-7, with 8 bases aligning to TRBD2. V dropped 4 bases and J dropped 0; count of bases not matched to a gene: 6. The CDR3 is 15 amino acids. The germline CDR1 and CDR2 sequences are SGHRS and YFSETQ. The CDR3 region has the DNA TGCGCCAGCAGCGGGTCCGGGACTAGCTCCTACGAGCAGTACTTC. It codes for CASSGSGTSSYEQYF.

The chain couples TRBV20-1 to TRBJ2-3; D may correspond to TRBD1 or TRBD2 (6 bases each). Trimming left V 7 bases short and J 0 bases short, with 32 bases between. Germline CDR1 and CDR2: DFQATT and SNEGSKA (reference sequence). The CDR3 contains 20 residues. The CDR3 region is CSGSQNLGGRAGHSTDTQYF. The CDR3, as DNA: TGCAGTGGTAGTCAGAATCTAGGGGGGAGAGCGGGCCATAGCACAGATACGCAGTATTTT.

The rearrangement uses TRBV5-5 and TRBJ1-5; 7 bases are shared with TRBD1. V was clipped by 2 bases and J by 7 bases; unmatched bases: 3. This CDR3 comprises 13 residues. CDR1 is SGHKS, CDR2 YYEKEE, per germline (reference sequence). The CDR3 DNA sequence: TGTGCCAGCAGCTTTTCAGGGGGACAGCCCCAGCATTTT. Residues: CASSFSGGQPQHF.

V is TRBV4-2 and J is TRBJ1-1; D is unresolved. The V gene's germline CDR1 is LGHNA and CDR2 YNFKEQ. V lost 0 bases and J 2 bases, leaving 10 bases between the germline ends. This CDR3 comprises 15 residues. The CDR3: CASSQDGFSNTEAFF. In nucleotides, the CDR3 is TGTGCCAGCAGCCAAGATGGGTTCAGCAACACTGAAGCTTTCTTT.

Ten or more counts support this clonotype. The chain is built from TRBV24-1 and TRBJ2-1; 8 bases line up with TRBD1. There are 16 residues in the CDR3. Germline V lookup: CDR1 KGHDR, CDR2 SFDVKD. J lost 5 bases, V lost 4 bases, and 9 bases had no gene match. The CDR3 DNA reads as TGTGCCACCAGTGACCGGACAGGGAAGGATCACAATGAGCAGTTCTTC. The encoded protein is CATSDRTGKDHNEQFF.

CDR3 nucleotides: TGTGCTAGTGGTTTGATGCAGTCCGCCTCGGGGGGAGAGACCCAGTACTTC. Residues: CASGLMQSASGGETQYF. V is TRBV12-5 and J is TRBJ2-5; 7 bases agree with TRBD2. The CDR3 is made up of 17 amino acids. V was clipped by 2 bases and J by 4 bases; unmatched bases: 13. CDR1 and CDR2 from the germline V gene are LGHNT and FRNRAP.

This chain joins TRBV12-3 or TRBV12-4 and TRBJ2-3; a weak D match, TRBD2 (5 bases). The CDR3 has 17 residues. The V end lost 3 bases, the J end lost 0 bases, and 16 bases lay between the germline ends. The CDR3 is CASSFGMGGPSTDTQYF. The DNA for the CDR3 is TGTGCCAGCAGTTTCGGCATGGGCGGGCCAAGCACAGATACGCAGTATTTT.